Listed here are 4 T cell receptor beta chains from one sample, sequenced in a study of cytomegalovirus exposure and HLA in healthy donors. The repertoire was sequenced with immunoSEQ multiplex PCR; TCRdb's copy has only in-frame clones and lacks some. The repertoire holds 150,000 to 200,000 clones, around nine tenths seen once, with 2.7% in the top ten. Material for sequencing was PBMCs. The receptors originated from a young man in good health and CMV-seropositive.

The rearrangement uses TRBV6-1 and TRBJ2-6; no clear D gene. The CDR3 contains 15 residues. Germline CDR1 and CDR2: MNHNS and SASEGT. Trimming shortened V by 7 bases and J by 4 bases, and 14 bases separated the two germline ends. CDR3 DNA sequence: TGTGCCAGCAACCCGGTCGAGTCCGGGGCCAACGTCCTGACTTTC. This gives the protein CASNPVESGANVLTF.

The rearrangement uses TRBV5-4 and TRBJ2-7; 8 positions match TRBD2. This CDR3 is 14 amino acids long. Germline CDR1 SGHNT, CDR2 YYREEE (reference sequence). Trimming cost V 0 bases and J 5 bases; bases outside gene matches: 4. CDR3 DNA sequence: TGTGCCAGCAGCTTGGATCGGGGGGGTAACGAGCAGTACTTC. It is translated as CASSLDRGGNEQYF. Complete variable domain (other parts from reference TRBV5-4 and TRBJ2-7): ETGVTQSPTHLIKTRGQQVTLRCSSQSGHNTVSWYQQALGQGPQFIFQYYREEENGRGNFPPRFSGLQFPNYSSELNVNALELDDSALYLCASSLDRGGNEQYFGPGTRLTVT.

The V gene is TRBV19, the J gene TRBJ2-1, with 10 bases lining up with TRBD2. V lost 3 bases to trimming and J lost 4 bases; unmatched junction nucleotides: 3. The CDR3 totals 15 residues. CDR1 is LNHDA, CDR2 SQIVND, per germline (reference sequence). In DNA form, the CDR3 reads TGTGCCAGTAGTATGGTAGCGGGGGGTTACAATGAGCAGTTCTTC. Its translation: CASSMVAGGYNEQFF.

This chain uses TRBV5-4 with TRBJ2-2; the D gene is possibly TRBD2 (6 bases). The length of the CDR3 is 15 residues. The V and J ends lost 1 base and 2 bases respectively, with 9 bases between them. Germline V gives CDR1 SGHNT, CDR2 YYREEE (reference sequence). The CDR3 DNA follows: TGTGCCAGCAGCTTGCTTGGGACTAACACCGGGGAGCTGTTTTTT. The encoded protein is CASSLLGTNTGELFF.